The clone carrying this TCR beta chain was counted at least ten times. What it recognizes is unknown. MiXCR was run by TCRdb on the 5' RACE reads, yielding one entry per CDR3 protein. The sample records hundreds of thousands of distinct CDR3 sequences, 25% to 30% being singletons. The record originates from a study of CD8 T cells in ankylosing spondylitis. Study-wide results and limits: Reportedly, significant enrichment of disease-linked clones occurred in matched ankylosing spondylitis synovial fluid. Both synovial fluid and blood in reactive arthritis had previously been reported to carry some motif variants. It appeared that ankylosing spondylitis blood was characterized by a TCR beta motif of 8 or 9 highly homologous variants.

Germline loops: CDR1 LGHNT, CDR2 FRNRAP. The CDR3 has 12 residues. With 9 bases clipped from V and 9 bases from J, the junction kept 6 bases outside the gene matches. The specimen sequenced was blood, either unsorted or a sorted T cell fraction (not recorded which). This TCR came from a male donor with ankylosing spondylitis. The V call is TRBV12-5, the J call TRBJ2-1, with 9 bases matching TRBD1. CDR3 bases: TGTGCTAGCCGTCGACAGGGGGGTGAGCAGTTCTTC. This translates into CASRRQGGEQFF.